This TCR beta chain was identified during a study of shared clonotypes between healthy human individuals. General study points: In general, naive subsets displayed greater estimated richness than memory subsets did. Sampling involved blood alone; tissue repertoires likely differ.

The naive CD8 subset, CD45RO-negative cells positively selected for CCR7, excluded terminally differentiated effector memory CD45RA+ cells. Details on this clone: Its antigen is undetermined.

Original processing methods: ImmunoSEQ supplied junction-only sequences lacking quality scores, so filtering was different. Assay used: immunoSEQ multiplex PCR; TCRdb lists only in-frame clones, some missing. That table gives V, J and clone size, and the DNA gave D and trimming. The sample yields around 1,900,000 clones, about 94% seen once. Germline CDR1 and CDR2: ENHRY and SYGVKD. CDR3 length: 16 amino acids. Trimming removed 6 bases at V and 4 bases at J, with 21 bases between. The source of this sequence is a young man in good health. Some clones in this sample may be carry-over from other donors' samples. Sequences were obtained from naive CD8+ T cells from PBMCs. The chain recombines TRBV10-3 with TRBJ1-1, with a possible D match to TRBD1 (6 bases). CDR3: CAISATLSQGSTEAFF. DNA of the CDR3: TGTGCCATCAGCGCTACCTTATCACAGGGAAGCACTGAAGCTTTCTTT.